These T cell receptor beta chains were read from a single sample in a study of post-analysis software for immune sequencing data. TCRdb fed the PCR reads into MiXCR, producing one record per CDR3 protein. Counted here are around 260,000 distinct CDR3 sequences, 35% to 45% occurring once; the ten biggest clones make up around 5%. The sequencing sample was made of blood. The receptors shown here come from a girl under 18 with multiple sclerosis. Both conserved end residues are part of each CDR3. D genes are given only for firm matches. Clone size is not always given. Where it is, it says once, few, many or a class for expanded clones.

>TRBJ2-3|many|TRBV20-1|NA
TGCAGTGCCCAAGACAGCACAGATACGCAGTATTTT
CSAQDSTDTQYF
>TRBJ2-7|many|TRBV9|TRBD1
TGTGCCAGCAGCGTAGATTCAGGGGGCGGCTACGAGCAGTACTTC
CASSVDSGGGYEQYF
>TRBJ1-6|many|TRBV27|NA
TGTGCCAGCAGTTCCCCCGGGAGCGTTAATTCACCCCTCCACTTT
CASSSPGSVNSPLHF
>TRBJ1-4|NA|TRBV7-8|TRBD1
TGTGCCAGCAGCGCCGCGGGGACAGGGGGCAAGGAAAAACTGTTTTTT
CASSAAGTGGKEKLFF
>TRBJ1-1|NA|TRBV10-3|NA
TGTGCCACTACGGTACAGGGTCCGAACACTGAAGCTTTCTTT
CATTVQGPNTEAFF
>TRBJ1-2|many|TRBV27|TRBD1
TGTGCCAGCAGTCCCAGGGGGTCCGGCTACACCTTC
CASSPRGSGYTF
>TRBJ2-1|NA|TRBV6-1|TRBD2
TGCGCCAGCGGACTAGCGGGAGTGGTGGGTGAGAATGAGCAGTTCTTC
CASGLAGVVGENEQFF
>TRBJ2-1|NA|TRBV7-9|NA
TGTGCCAGCAGCCCAAGCGGACCCAGGGTGCAGTTCTTC
CASSPSGPRVQFF
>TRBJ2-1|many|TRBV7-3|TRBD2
TGTGCCAGCAGCTTAACTTTCGCGGGAGTATCCAATGAGCAGTTCTTC
CASSLTFAGVSNEQFF
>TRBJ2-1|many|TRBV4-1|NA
TGCGCCAGCAGCCAAGATGACCCCCAACATCTATCGGCTCACTACAATGAGCAGTTCTTC
CASSQDDPQHLSAHYNEQFF
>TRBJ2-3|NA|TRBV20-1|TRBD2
TGCAGTGCTAGCCTCCTAGCGGGGGGGCAGGCAGATACGCAGTATTTT
CSASLLAGGQADTQYF
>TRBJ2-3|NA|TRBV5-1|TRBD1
TGCGCCAGCAGCTTAAAGGGGGCTGTAACAGATACGCAGTATTTT
CASSLKGAVTDTQYF
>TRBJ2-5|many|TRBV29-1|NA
TGCAGCGATATACAGGGAGGGGAGACCCAGTACTTC
CSDIQGGETQYF
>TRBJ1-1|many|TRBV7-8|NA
TGTGCCAGCAGCTTCGGGACAAGGAACACTGAAGCTTTCTTT
CASSFGTRNTEAFF
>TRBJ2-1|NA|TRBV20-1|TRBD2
TGCAGTGCTAGAGCCGAGCTAGCGGGATGGTACAATGAGCAGTTCTTC
CSARAELAGWYNEQFF
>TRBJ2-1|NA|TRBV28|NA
TGTGCCAGCAGCTGGAGGGGCAGCCGGAGATTC
CASSWRGSRRF
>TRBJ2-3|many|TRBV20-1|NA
TGCAGTGCTAGAGACCCCAGGGTCAACACAGATACGCAGTATTTT
CSARDPRVNTDTQYF
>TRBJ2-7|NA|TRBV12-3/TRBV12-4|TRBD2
TGTGCCAGCAGTTCGCGGACTAGCAGCTCCTACGAGCAGTACTTC
CASSSRTSSSYEQYF
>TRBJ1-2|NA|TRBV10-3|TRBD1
TGTGCCGTCAGTGGTGCAGGGGGCCCGGCGGGCTACACCTTC
CAVSGAGGPAGYTF
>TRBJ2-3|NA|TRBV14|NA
TGTGCCAGCAGCCAAGATTTGGGGGTCATCCAGTATTTT
CASSQDLGVIQYF
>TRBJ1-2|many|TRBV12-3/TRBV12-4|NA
TGTGCCAGCAGTTTCCAGGGTCGGGACAATGGCTACACCTTC
CASSFQGRDNGYTF
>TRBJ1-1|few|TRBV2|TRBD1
TGTGCCAGCAGGTACAGGGGATCCACTGAAGCTTTCTTT
CASRYRGSTEAFF
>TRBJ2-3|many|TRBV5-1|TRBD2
TGCGCCAGCAGCCCCGGACTAGCGGGAGGAGGAAGAGATACGCAGTATTTT
CASSPGLAGGGRDTQYF
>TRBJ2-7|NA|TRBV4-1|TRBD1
TGCGCCAGCAGCCTGGGCAGGGGGCGCGACGAGCAGTACTTC
CASSLGRGRDEQYF
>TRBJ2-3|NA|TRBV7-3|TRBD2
TGTGCCAGCAGCTTAACGAGCGGGAGTATCCCAGATACGCAGTATTTT
CASSLTSGSIPDTQYF
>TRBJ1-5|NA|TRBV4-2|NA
TGTGCCAGCAGGGGGGCCAGCAATCAGCCCCAGCATTTT
CASRGASNQPQHF
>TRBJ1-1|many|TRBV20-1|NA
TGCAGTGTTGCGGCGCCCTTGAACACTGAAGCTTTCTTT
CSVAAPLNTEAFF
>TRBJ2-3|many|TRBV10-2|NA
TGCGCCAGCAGTACCGTTGCCTCTGATACGCAGTATTTT
CASSTVASDTQYF
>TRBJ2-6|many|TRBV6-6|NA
TGTGCCAGCAGTCGCGAGGGCTCTGGGGCCAACGTCCTGACTTTC
CASSREGSGANVLTF
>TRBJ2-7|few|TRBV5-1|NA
TGCGCCAGCAGCTTGGAAGGAACAACCTACGAGCAGTACTTC
CASSLEGTTYEQYF
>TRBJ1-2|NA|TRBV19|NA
TGTGCCAGTAGTCTCGAAGGGACCCCACGGGCTGGCTACACCTTC
CASSLEGTPRAGYTF
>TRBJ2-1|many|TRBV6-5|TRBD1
TGTGCCAGCAGCTTGGGACAGGGGACTTTCAATGAGCAGTTCTTC
CASSLGQGTFNEQFF
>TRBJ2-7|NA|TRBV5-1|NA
TGCGCCAGCAGCTGGACGAAGGGCGTGGGCTACGAGCAGTACTTC
CASSWTKGVGYEQYF
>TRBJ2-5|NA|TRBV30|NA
TGTGCCCGAAATGGACGGCAAGAGACCCAGTACTTC
CARNGRQETQYF
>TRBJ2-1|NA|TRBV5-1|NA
TGCGCCAGCAGCCCGGACGCGAGGTCCTACAATGAGCAGTTCTTC
CASSPDARSYNEQFF
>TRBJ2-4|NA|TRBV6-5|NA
TGTGCCAGCAGCTCTGTACAGTCGCTAGCCAAAAACATTCAGTACTTC
CASSSVQSLAKNIQYF
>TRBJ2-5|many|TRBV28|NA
TGTGCCAGCAGTTTATTCGAGGTAGCCGCCCAAGAGACCCAGTACTTC
CASSLFEVAAQETQYF
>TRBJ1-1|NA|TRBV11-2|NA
TGTGCCAGCACCCCCGAAGGAATCCGCGGGAACACTGAAGCTTTCTTT
CASTPEGIRGNTEAFF
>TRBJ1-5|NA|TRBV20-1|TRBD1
TGCAGTGCGACGACAGGGAGGAACAATCAGCCCCAGCATTTT
CSATTGRNNQPQHF
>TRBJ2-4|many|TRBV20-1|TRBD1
TGCAGTACACAGACAGGGGTTAGAAACATTCAGTACTTC
CSTQTGVRNIQYF
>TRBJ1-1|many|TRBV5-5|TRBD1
TGTGCCAGCAGCTTTGCGGGACAGCGATCGAACACTGAAGCTTTCTTT
CASSFAGQRSNTEAFF
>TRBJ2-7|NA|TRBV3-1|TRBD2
TGTGCCAGCAGCCGAGGGCTAGCGGGAAGGAACGAGCAGTACTTC
CASSRGLAGRNEQYF
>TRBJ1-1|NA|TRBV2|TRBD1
TGTGCCAGCAGGGACAGGGGGGCGCGCACTGAAGCTTTCTTT
CASRDRGARTEAFF
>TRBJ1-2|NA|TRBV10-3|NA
TGTGCCATCAGTGAGAAGGGCAGAAACTATGGCTACACCTTC
CAISEKGRNYGYTF
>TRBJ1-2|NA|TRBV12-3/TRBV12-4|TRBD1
TGTGCCAGCAGTGGGACAGGGGGAAATCGGTATGGCTACACCTTC
CASSGTGGNRYGYTF
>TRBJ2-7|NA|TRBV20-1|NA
TGCAGTGCTAGCCGCGAGTCCGGATACGAGCAGTACTTC
CSASRESGYEQYF
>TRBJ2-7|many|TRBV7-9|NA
TGTGCCAGCAGCAAGATCCCGGGACTTCTCTACGAGCAGTACTTC
CASSKIPGLLYEQYF
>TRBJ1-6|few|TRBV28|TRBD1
TGTGCCAGCAGGACAGGGGGTCGTGGTTCACCCCTCCACTTT
CASRTGGRGSPLHF
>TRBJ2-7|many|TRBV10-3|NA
TGTGCCATCAGTGAGTCAGATGGACGGCGCGAGCAGTACTTC
CAISESDGRREQYF
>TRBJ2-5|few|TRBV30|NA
TGTGCCTGGGAACCCCGCGGCTTTGGGAAAGTGACCCAGTACTTC
CAWEPRGFGKVTQYF
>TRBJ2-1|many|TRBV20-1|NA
TGCAGTGCTAGAGAGGATGACAGACACAATGAGCAGTTCTTC
CSAREDDRHNEQFF
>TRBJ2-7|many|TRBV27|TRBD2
TGTGCCAGCATCGGACGGGGGGGCCGGGAGCAGTACTTC
CASIGRGGREQYF
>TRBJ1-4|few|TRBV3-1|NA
TGTGCCGGCAGCCAAACCGATGAAAAACTGTTTTTT
CAGSQTDEKLFF
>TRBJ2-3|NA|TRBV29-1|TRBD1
TGCAGCGTTGAAGATCCCGGGACAGGGAGAGATACGCAGTATTTT
CSVEDPGTGRDTQYF
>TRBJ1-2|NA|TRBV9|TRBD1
TGTGCCAGCAGCGCACCGACAGGGGGCCAGGGCTATGGCTACACCTTC
CASSAPTGGQGYGYTF
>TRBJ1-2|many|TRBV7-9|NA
TGTGCCAGCATCAACGACGGGGGCGATGGCTACACCTTC
CASINDGGDGYTF
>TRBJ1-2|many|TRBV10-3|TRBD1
TGTGCCATCAGGTTCACAGGGGGGTCCTCGGAGGGCTACACCTTC
CAIRFTGGSSEGYTF
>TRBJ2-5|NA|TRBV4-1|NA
TGCGCCAGCAGCCCGTCGGTGGGCCTCCAAGAGACCCAGTACTTC
CASSPSVGLQETQYF
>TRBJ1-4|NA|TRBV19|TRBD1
TGTGCCAGTAGTATCGCTGGGACAGAAAATGAAAAACTGTTTTTT
CASSIAGTENEKLFF